The next 2 T cell receptor beta chains were all read from a single sample in a study of T cells in Graves' hyperthyroidism and ophthalmopathy. TCR beta CDR3 regions were amplified from RNA transcripts. First-round RT-PCR of the TCR CDR3 relied on the HTBI primer set. TCRdb analysed the multiplex PCR reads with MiXCR anew, one entry per CDR3 protein. The sample includes 75,000 to 100,000 distinct CDR3 sequences, roughly 37% seen only once; the top ten take roughly 10%. Source material: peripheral blood or thyroid tissue (not recorded which). These TCRs come from a woman under 40 with Graves' hyperthyroidism.

J is TRBJ1-2 and V is TRBV7-9; D uncertain. The CDR3 contains 14 residues. V gave up 4 bases and J gave up 5 bases, with 14 bases separating them. Per the germline V gene, CDR1 is SEHNR and CDR2 is FQNEAQ (reference sequence). CDR3 amino acids: CASSSRESGYGYTF. As DNA, the CDR3 is TGTGCCAGCAGCTCCAGAGAGAGTGGTTATGGCTACACCTTC. The full variable domain, rest sourced from reference TRBV7-9 and TRBJ1-2, is DTGVSQNPRHKITKRGQNVTFRCDPISEHNRLYWYRQTLGQGPEFLTYFQNEAQLEKSRLLSDRFSAERPKGSFSTLEIQRTEQGDSAMYLCASSSRESGYGYTFGSGTRLTVV.

This clonotype was observed many times. V gene TRBV20-1 combines with J gene TRBJ2-7; weak D call: TRBD1 (6 bases). The CDR3 spans 14 residues. In germline, CDR1 is DFQATT, CDR2 SNEGSKA (reference sequence). Trimming removed 1 base at V and 2 bases at J, with 12 bases between. The CDR3 DNA follows: TGCAGTGCTAGAGTTTGGGGGCTACCCTACGAGCAGTACTTC. Translation: CSARVWGLPYEQYF.